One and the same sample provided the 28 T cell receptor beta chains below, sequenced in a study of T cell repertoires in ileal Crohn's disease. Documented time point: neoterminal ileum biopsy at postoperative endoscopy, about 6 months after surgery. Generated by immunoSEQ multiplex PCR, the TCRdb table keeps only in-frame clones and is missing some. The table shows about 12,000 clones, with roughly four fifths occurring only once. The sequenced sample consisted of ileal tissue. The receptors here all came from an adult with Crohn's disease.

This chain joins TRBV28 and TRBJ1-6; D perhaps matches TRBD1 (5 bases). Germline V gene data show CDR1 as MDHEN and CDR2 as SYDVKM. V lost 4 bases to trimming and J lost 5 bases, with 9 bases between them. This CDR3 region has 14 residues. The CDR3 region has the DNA TGTGCCAGCAGTTCAACAGGAGATAATTCACCCCTCCACTTT. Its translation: CASSSTGDNSPLHF.

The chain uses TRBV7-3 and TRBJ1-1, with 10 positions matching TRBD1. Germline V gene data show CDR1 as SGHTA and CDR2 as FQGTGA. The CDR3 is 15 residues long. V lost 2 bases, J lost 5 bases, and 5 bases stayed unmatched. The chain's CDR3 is CASSLSPGQGTEAFF. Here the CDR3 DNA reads TGTGCCAGCAGCTTATCTCCGGGACAGGGGACTGAAGCTTTCTTT. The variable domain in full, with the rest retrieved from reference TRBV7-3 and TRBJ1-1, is GAGVSQTPSNKVTEKGKYVELRCDPISGHTALYWYRQSLGQGPEFLIYFQGTGAADDSGLPNDRFFAVRPEGSVSTLKIQRTERGDSAVYLCASSLSPGQGTEAFFGQGTRLTVV.

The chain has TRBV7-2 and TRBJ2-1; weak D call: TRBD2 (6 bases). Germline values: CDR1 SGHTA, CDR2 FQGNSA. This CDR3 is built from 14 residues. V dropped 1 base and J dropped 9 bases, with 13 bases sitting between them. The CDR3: CASSLGREFGEQFF. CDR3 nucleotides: TGTGCCAGCAGCTTAGGGAGGGAGTTTGGTGAGCAGTTCTTC.

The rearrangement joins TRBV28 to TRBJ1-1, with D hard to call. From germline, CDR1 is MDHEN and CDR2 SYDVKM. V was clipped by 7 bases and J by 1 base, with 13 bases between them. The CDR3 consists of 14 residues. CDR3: CASTPYGANTEAFF. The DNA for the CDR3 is TGTGCCAGCACCCCGTACGGAGCGAACACTGAAGCTTTCTTT. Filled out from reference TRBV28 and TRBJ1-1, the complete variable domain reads DVKVTQSSRYLVKRTGEKVFLECVQDMDHENMFWYRQDPGLGLRLIYFSYDVKMKEKGDIPEGYSVSREKKERFSLILESASTNQTSMYLCASTPYGANTEAFFGQGTRLTVV.

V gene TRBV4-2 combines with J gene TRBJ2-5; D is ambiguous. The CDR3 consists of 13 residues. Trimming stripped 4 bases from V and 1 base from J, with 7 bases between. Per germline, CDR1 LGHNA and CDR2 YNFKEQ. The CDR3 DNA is TGTGCCAGCAGCCTGAGAGCCCAAGAGACCCAGTACTTC. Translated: CASSLRAQETQYF.

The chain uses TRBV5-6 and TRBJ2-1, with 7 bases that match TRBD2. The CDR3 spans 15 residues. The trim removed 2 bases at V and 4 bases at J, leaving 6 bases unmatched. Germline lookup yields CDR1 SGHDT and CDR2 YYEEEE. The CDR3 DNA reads TGTGCCAGCAGCTTAGTACTAGCGCCTTACAATGAGCAGTTCTTC. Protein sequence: CASSLVLAPYNEQFF.

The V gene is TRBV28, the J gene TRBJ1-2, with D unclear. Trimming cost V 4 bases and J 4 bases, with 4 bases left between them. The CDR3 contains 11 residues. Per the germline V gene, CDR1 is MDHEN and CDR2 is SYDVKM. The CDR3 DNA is TGTGCCAGCAGTTCTCTCTATGGCTACACCTTC. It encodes CASSSLYGYTF.

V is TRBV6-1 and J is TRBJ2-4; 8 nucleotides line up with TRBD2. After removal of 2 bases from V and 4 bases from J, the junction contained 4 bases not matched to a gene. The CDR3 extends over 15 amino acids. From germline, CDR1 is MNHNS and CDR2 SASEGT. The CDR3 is CASSELASGKNIQYF. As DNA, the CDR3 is TGTGCCAGCAGTGAACTAGCTAGCGGGAAAAACATTCAGTACTTC.

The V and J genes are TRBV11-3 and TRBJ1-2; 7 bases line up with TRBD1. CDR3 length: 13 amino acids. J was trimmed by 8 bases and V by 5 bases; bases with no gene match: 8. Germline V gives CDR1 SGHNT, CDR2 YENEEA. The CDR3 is CASSAADREGYTF. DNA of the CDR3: TGTGCCAGCAGCGCAGCTGACAGGGAAGGCTACACCTTC.

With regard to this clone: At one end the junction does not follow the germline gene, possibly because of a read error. The CDR3 here is CASSLGQTPNTGELFF. CDR3 DNA: TGTGCTAGCAGCCTGGGACAGACTCCGAACACCGGGGAGCTGTTTTTT. This sequence joins TRBV7-7 and TRBJ2-2; 7 bases fit TRBD1. The germline CDR1 and CDR2 sequences are SSHAT and FNYEAQ (reference sequence). The CDR3 is 16 residues long.

The CDR3 nucleotides read TGTGCCAGCCGAGAATTGGACATCTCTGGAAACACCATATATTTT. Amino acids: CASRELDISGNTIYF. V is TRBV19 and J is TRBJ1-3, with D possibly matching TRBD1 (5 bases). The CDR3 is 15 residues long. Germline loops: CDR1 LNHDA, CDR2 SQIVND (reference sequence). With 9 bases removed from V and 0 bases from J, the gap between germline ends came to 15 bases.

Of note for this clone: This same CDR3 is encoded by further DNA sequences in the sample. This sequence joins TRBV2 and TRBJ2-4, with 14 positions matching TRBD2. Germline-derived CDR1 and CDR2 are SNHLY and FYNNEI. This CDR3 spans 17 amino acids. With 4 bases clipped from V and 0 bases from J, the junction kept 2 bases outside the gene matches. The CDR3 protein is CASSGGLAGGAKNIQYF. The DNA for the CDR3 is TGTGCCAGCAGTGGCGGACTAGCGGGAGGAGCCAAAAACATTCAGTACTTC.

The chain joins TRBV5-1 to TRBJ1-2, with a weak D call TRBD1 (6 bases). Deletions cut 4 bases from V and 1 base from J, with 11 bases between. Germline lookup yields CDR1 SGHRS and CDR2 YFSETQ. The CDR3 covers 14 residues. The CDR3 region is CASSTGQNNYGYTF. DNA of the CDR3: TGCGCCAGCAGCACCGGACAGAATAACTATGGCTACACCTTC. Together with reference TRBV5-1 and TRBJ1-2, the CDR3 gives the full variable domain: KAGVTQTPRYLIKTRGQQVTLSCSPISGHRSVSWYQQTPGQGLQFLFEYFSETQRNKGNFPGRFSGRQFSNSRSEMNVSTLELGDSALYLCASSTGQNNYGYTFGSGTRLTVV.

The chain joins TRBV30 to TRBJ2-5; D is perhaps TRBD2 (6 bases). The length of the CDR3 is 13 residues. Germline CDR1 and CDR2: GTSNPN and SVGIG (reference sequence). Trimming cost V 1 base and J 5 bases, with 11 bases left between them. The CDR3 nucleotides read TGTGCCTGGAGTGGGGCGGGGTGGGAGACCCAGTACTTC. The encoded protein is CAWSGAGWETQYF.

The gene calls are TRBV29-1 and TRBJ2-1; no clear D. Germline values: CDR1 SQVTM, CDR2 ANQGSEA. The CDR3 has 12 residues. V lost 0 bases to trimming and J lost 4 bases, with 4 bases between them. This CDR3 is CSVEDSYNEQFF. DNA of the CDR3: TGCAGCGTTGAAGACAGTTACAATGAGCAGTTCTTC.

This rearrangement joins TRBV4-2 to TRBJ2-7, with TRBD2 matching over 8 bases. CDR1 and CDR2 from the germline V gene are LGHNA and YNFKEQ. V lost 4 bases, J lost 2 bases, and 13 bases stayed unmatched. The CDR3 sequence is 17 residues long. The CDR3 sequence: CASSRGTRDLWPYEQYF. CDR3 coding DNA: TGTGCCAGCAGCCGCGGGACTAGAGACCTATGGCCCTACGAGCAGTACTTC.

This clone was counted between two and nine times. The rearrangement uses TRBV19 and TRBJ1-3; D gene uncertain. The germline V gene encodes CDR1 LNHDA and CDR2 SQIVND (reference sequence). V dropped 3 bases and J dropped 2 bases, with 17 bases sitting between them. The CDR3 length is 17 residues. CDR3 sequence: CASSIRGKARTGNTIYF. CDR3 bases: TGTGCCAGTAGTATCCGGGGAAAGGCCCGAACTGGAAACACCATATATTTT.

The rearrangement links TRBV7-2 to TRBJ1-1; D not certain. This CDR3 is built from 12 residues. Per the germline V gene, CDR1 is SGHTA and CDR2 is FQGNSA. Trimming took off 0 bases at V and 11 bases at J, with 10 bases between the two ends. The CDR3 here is CASSLAGREAFF. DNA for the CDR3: TGTGCCAGCAGCTTAGCAGGGAGAGAGGCTTTCTTT.

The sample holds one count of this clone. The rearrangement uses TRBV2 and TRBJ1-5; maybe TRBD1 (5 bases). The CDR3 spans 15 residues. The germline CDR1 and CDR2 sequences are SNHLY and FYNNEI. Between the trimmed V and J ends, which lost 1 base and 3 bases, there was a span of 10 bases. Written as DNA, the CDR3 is TGTGCCAGCAGTGAAGGGAGACAGCCCAATCAGCCCCAGCATTTT. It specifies CASSEGRQPNQPQHF.

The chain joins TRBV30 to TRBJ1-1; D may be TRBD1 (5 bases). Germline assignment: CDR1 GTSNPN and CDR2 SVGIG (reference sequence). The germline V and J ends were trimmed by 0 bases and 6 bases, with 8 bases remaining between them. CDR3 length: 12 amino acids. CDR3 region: CAWSVWGAEAFF. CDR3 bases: TGTGCCTGGAGTGTATGGGGCGCTGAAGCTTTCTTT.

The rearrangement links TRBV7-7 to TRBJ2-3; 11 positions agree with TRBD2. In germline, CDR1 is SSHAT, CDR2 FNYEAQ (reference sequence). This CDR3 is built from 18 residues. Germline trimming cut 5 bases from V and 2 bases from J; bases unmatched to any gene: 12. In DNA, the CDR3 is TGTGCCAGCAGCCCCCTGCGACTAGCGGGGCAAAACACAGATACGCAGTATTTT. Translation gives CASSPLRLAGQNTDTQYF.

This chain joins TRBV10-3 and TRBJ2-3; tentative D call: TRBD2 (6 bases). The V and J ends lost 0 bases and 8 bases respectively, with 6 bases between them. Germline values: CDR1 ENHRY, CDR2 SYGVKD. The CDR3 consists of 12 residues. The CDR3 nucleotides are TGTGCCATCAGTGAGTCGGAGGGTACGCAGTATTTT. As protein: CAISESEGTQYF.

CDR3 amino acids: CASSQQGRGSWQPQHF. Written as DNA, the CDR3 is TGTGCCAGCAGCCAACAGGGTAGGGGGTCGTGGCAGCCCCAGCATTTT. The chain couples TRBV7-2 to TRBJ1-5, with D possibly TRBD1 on 6 matching bases. CDR3 length: 16 amino acids. Per the germline V gene, CDR1 is SGHTA and CDR2 is FQGNSA. The V end lost 5 bases, the J end lost 7 bases, and 21 bases lay between the germline ends.

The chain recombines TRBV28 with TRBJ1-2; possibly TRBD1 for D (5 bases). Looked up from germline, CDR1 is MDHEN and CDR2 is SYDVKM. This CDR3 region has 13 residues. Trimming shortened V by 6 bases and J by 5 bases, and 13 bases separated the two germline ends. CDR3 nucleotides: TGTGCCAGCAGGGCCGGGGGAGGGTATGGCTACACCTTC. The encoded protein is CASRAGGGYGYTF.

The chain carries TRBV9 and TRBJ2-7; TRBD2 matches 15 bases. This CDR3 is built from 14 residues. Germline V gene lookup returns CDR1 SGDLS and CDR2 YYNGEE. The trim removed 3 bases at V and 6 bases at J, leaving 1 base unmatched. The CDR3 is CASSAGLAGGEQYF. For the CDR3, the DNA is TGTGCCAGCAGCGCGGGACTAGCGGGAGGCGAGCAGTACTTC.

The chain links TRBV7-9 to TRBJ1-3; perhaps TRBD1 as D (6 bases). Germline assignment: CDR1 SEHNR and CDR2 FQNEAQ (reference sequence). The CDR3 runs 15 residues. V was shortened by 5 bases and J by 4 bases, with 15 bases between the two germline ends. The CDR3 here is CASSKQGLGGNTIYF. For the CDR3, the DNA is TGTGCCAGCAGCAAACAGGGACTAGGGGGAAACACCATATATTTT. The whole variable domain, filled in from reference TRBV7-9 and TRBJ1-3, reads DTGVSQNPRHKITKRGQNVTFRCDPISEHNRLYWYRQTLGQGPEFLTYFQNEAQLEKSRLLSDRFSAERPKGSFSTLEIQRTEQGDSAMYLCASSKQGLGGNTIYFGEGSWLTVV.

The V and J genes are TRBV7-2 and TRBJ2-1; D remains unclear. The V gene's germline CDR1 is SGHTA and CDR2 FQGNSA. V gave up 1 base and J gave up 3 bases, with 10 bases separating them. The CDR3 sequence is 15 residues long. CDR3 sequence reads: CASSLVRDFYNEQFF. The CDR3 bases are TGTGCCAGCAGCTTAGTTAGAGACTTCTACAATGAGCAGTTCTTC.

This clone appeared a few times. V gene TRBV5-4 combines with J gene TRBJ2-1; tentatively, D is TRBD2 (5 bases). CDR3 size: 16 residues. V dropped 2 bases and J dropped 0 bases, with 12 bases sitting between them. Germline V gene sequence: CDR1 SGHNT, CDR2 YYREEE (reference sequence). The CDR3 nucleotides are TGTGCCAGCAGCTTTGACTACGGAAGCTCCTACAATGAGCAGTTCTTC. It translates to CASSFDYGSSYNEQFF.